The rows below give T cell receptor beta chains drawn from one sample of a study of cytomegalovirus exposure and HLA in healthy donors. The repertoire was sequenced with immunoSEQ multiplex PCR; TCRdb's copy has only in-frame clones and lacks some. The profile covers 85,000 to 100,000 clones, with about 90% appearing a single time and approximately 2.3% taken by the ten largest. Sequencing used PBMCs. These receptors were collected from a young man in good health and CMV-seronegative. The CDR3 runs from the conserved cysteine through the conserved F or W. A D gene is named only where the DNA matches it firmly. Not every row has a clone size; where given, it reads once, few, many or a size class.

NA	TRBD2	TRBJ2-5	TRBV5-6	CASSKNAGLAGRETQYF	TGTGCCAGCAGCAAAAACGCAGGACTAGCGGGACGGGAGACCCAGTACTTC
NA	NA	TRBJ1-1	TRBV19	CASSNQGFTEAFF	TGTGCCAGTAGTAACCAGGGATTCACTGAAGCTTTCTTT
NA	TRBD2	TRBJ2-7	TRBV5-1	CASNVPGLGHEQYF	TGCGCCAGCAACGTACCGGGACTAGGCCACGAGCAGTACTTC
NA	NA	TRBJ1-5	TRBV28	CASHPIRDQPQHF	TGTGCCAGCCACCCGATCCGAGATCAGCCCCAGCATTTT
NA	TRBD1	TRBJ2-5	TRBV19	CASSYQGARETQYF	TGTGCCAGTAGTTACCAGGGGGCTAGGGAGACCCAGTACTTC
NA	NA	TRBJ1-4	TRBV18	CASSPSEKLFF	TGTGCCAGCTCACCCTCCGAAAAACTGTTTTTT
NA	NA	TRBJ1-1	TRBV9	CASSVSPHTEAFF	TGTGCCAGCAGCGTTTCTCCCCACACTGAAGCTTTCTTT
NA	TRBD1	TRBJ1-5	TRBV28	CASSLTGGGQPQHF	TGTGCCAGCAGTTTAACAGGGGGTGGACAGCCCCAGCATTTT
NA	TRBD1	TRBJ1-2	TRBV19	CASSTSRDRANYGYTF	TGTGCCAGTAGTACGAGCCGGGACAGAGCTAACTATGGCTACACCTTC
few	NA	TRBJ2-1	TRBV6-5	CASSRRTDEQFF	TGTGCCAGCAGTCGCCGGACAGATGAGCAGTTCTTC
NA	TRBD1	TRBJ1-5	TRBV5-6	CASSLRQGGQPQHF	TGTGCCAGCAGCTTGCGACAGGGCGGACAGCCCCAGCATTTT
NA	NA	TRBJ1-1	TRBV7-8	CASSPTPDKAFF	TGTGCCAGCAGCCCCACTCCAGACAAAGCTTTCTTT
NA	TRBD1	TRBJ1-2	TRBV28	CASSLTSRTGEGYTF	TGTGCCAGCAGTTTGACCTCGCGGACAGGGGAAGGCTACACCTTC
NA	TRBD1	TRBJ1-1	TRBV28	CASRPRGPTEAFF	TGTGCCAGCAGACCCAGGGGGCCTACTGAAGCTTTCTTT
NA	TRBD2	TRBJ2-1	TRBV28	CASSRTIQPGLAVNEQFF	TGTGCCAGCAGCCGCACAATCCAGCCGGGACTAGCGGTCAATGAGCAGTTCTTC
NA	NA	TRBJ2-1	TRBV7-9	CASSLRRNENEQFF	TGTGCCAGCAGCCTCCGGAGAAACGAGAATGAGCAGTTCTTC
NA	TRBD1	TRBJ2-7	TRBV7-2	CASSPKGGQGWYEQYF	TGTGCCAGCAGCCCGAAGGGGGGACAGGGATGGTACGAGCAGTACTTC
NA	TRBD2	TRBJ2-1	TRBV7-9	CASSPLAGARNEQFF	TGTGCCAGCAGCCCCCTAGCGGGAGCTCGGAATGAGCAGTTCTTC
NA	NA	TRBJ1-2	TRBV7-9	CASSLMRGQIAPNGYTF	TGTGCCAGCAGCCTCATGCGCGGACAGATCGCGCCTAATGGCTACACCTTC
NA	TRBD1	TRBJ2-4	TRBV7-2	CASSLGTGGIQYF	TGTGCCAGCAGCTTGGGGACAGGGGGAATTCAGTACTTC
NA	NA	TRBJ2-7	TRBV18	CASSPYQDSYEQYF	TGTGCCAGCTCACCGTACCAGGATTCCTACGAGCAGTACTTC
NA	TRBD2	TRBJ2-7	TRBV18	CASSPGGFSSGRDEQYF	TGTGCCAGCTCACCAGGCGGTTTTTCGAGCGGGAGAGACGAGCAGTACTTC
few	NA	TRBJ2-5	TRBV2	CASGLQETQYF	TGTGCCAGCGGACTCCAAGAGACCCAGTACTTC
NA	NA	TRBJ1-2	TRBV21-1	CASSNERDRDFGGYTF	TGTGCCAGCAGCAATGAGCGGGACAGGGATTTTGGTGGCTACACCTTC
NA	NA	TRBJ1-2	TRBV19	CASSRGHNDYGYTF	TGTGCCAGTAGTAGAGGACATAATGACTATGGCTACACCTTC
once	NA	TRBJ1-5	TRBV10-3	CAISERGGRSNQPQHF	TGTGCCATCAGTGAGAGGGGGGGCCGGAGCAATCAGCCCCAGCATTTT
once	TRBD1	TRBJ1-2	TRBV4-1	CASSQGGTGGYGYTF	TGCGCCAGCAGCCAAGGGGGGACAGGGGGGTATGGCTACACCTTC
NA	TRBD1	TRBJ2-5	TRBV23-1	CASSQRQGDNMVINMVSQETQYF	TGCGCCAGCAGTCAAAGGCAGGGGGACAATATGGTGATAAATATGGTTTCCCAAGAGACCCAGTACTTC
NA	NA	TRBJ2-7	TRBV7-2	CASSSEASSGYEQYF	TGTGCCAGCAGCTCTGAAGCGTCGAGCGGATACGAGCAGTACTTC
NA	NA	TRBJ2-7	TRBV4-2	CASSQVSLYAYEQYF	TGTGCCAGCAGCCAAGTATCACTTTACGCCTACGAGCAGTACTTC
NA	NA	TRBJ1-2	TRBV9	CASSATDRDGYTF	TGTGCCAGCAGTGCCACGGACAGAGATGGCTACACCTTC
once	TRBD1	TRBJ2-7	TRBV10-3	CAIGTGLDEQYF	TGTGCCATCGGGACAGGCTTAGACGAGCAGTACTTC
NA	NA	TRBJ2-2	TRBV7-2	CASSLVASANGELFF	TGTGCCAGCAGCTTAGTTGCTAGCGCGAACGGGGAGCTGTTTTTT
NA	TRBD2	TRBJ2-1	TRBV7-2	CASSPRTSGRIEQFF	TGTGCCAGCAGCCCAAGGACTAGCGGGAGAATTGAGCAGTTCTTC
NA	TRBD1	TRBJ2-7	TRBV27	CASSLGTGAGYEQYF	TGTGCCAGCAGTCTAGGGACAGGGGCCGGCTACGAGCAGTACTTC
NA	TRBD1	TRBJ2-3	TRBV7-2	CASSADRGRNTQYF	TGTGCCAGCAGCGCGGACAGGGGGAGGAATACGCAGTATTTT
NA	TRBD1	TRBJ1-1	TRBV19	CASSMWLPAGQGPPYTEAFF	TGTGCCAGTAGTATGTGGCTTCCCGCGGGACAGGGTCCCCCGTACACTGAAGCTTTCTTT
few	NA	TRBJ2-5	TRBV5-4	CASSFPQETQYF	TGTGCCAGCAGCTTTCCACAAGAGACCCAGTACTTC
NA	TRBD1	TRBJ2-2	TRBV6-5	CASSYGTGYGELFF	TGTGCCAGCAGTTACGGGACAGGGTACGGGGAGCTGTTTTTT
NA	NA	TRBJ2-1	TRBV4-2	CASSQDRESSYNEQFF	TGTGCCAGCAGCCAAGATAGGGAGAGCTCCTACAATGAGCAGTTCTTC
NA	TRBD1	TRBJ2-2	TRBV7-8	CASSYTGGGNTGELFF	TGTGCCAGCAGCTATACAGGGGGCGGTAACACCGGGGAGCTGTTTTTT
NA	NA	TRBJ2-1	TRBV29-1	CSVPPRRRPSNEQFF	TGCAGCGTTCCCCCTAGGAGGAGGCCCTCCAATGAGCAGTTCTTC
NA	NA	TRBJ2-3	TRBV6-4	CASSFQGGTDTQYF	TGTGCCAGCAGTTTTCAAGGGGGCACAGATACGCAGTATTTT
NA	TRBD1	TRBJ1-1	TRBV7-8	CASSPRDRVMNTEAFF	TGTGCCAGCAGCCCCCGGGACAGGGTTATGAACACTGAAGCTTTCTTT
NA	TRBD1	TRBJ1-1	TRBV6-6	CASRRTGAEAFF	TGTGCCAGCAGACGGACAGGGGCCGAAGCTTTCTTT
few	NA	TRBJ1-6	TRBV10-3	CAISPDSYGSPLHF	TGTGCCATCAGCCCGGACAGTTATGGGTCACCCCTCCACTTT
NA	TRBD1	TRBJ2-5	TRBV5-1	CASSLEDRTGGGTQYF	TGCGCCAGCAGCTTGGAAGACAGGACAGGGGGCGGGACCCAGTACTTC
once	NA	TRBJ1-3	TRBV30	CAWSQGNTIYF	TGTGCCTGGAGTCAGGGAAACACCATATATTTT
NA	NA	TRBJ1-2	TRBV4-3	CASSQVRYYGYTF	TGCGCCAGCAGCCAAGTCCGGTACTATGGCTACACCTTC
NA	NA	TRBJ1-6	TRBV9	CASSTGNSPLHF	TGTGCCAGCAGTACAGGGAATTCACCCCTCCACTTT
NA	TRBD1	TRBJ1-1	TRBV2	CASRGRGRRTEAFF	TGTGCCAGCAGGGGCAGGGGGCGGCGAACTGAAGCTTTCTTT
NA	NA	TRBJ2-1	TRBV5-1	CASSSYRVSSYNEQFF	TGCGCCAGCAGCTCCTACAGGGTGAGCTCCTACAATGAGCAGTTCTTC
NA	TRBD1	TRBJ1-1	TRBV7-9	CASSPDRGVTEAFF	TGTGCCAGCAGCCCAGACAGGGGGGTCACTGAAGCTTTCTTT
NA	NA	TRBJ1-5	TRBV7-6	CASTLNGRGNQPQHF	TGTGCCAGCACTCTGAACGGCCGAGGAAATCAGCCCCAGCATTTT
NA	TRBD2	TRBJ2-3	TRBV5-1	CASSSLSGVSDTQYF	TGCGCCAGCAGCTCTCTTAGCGGGGTTTCAGATACGCAGTATTTT
NA	NA	TRBJ1-6	TRBV19	CASSRQSSYNSPLHF	TGTGCCAGTAGTAGACAGAGCTCCTATAATTCACCCCTCCACTTT
NA	TRBD2	TRBJ2-7	TRBV28	CASSLLPQAGVSLSSYEQYF	TGTGCCAGCAGTTTGCTCCCCCAAGCGGGAGTCTCTCTCTCCTCCTACGAGCAGTACTTC
once	TRBD1	TRBJ1-1	TRBV28	CASRQRQGARNTEAFF	TGTGCCAGCAGACAGCGACAGGGGGCTCGGAACACTGAAGCTTTCTTT
NA	NA	TRBJ2-1	TRBV7-6	CASSPGVNNEQFF	TGTGCCAGCAGCCCGGGGGTGAACAATGAGCAGTTCTTC
NA	NA	TRBJ2-2	TRBV5-4	CASSLAGVDTGELFF	TGTGCCAGCAGCTTGGCAGGGGTGGACACCGGGGAGCTGTTTTTT